This TCR beta chain was retrieved from a study of graft-versus-host responses after intestinal transplantation. Whole-study context: Isolated intestinal, liver-intestinal, or multivisceral transplants had been given to the recipients. Findings and limits, study-wide: GvH clones were identified in recipient marrow, with some first appearing in ileum or blood. High graft-versus-host to host-versus-graft clonal ratios were found in allografts of patients who had graft-donor T cell macrochimerism.

Some clones are missing from TCRdb's copy, which holds only in-frame ones; the method was immunoSEQ multiplex PCR. The table has more than 85,000 clones, roughly 90% seen once; the top ten hold about 0.073%. V gave up 3 bases and J gave up 2 bases, with 9 bases separating them. This CDR3 comprises 14 residues. CDR1 is ENHRY and CDR2 is SYGVKD in the germline V gene. Regarding this clone: Its antigen is unidentified.

The chain carries TRBV10-3 and TRBJ2-3, with unresolved D. The specimen comprised unstimulated CD8+ T cells sorted from spleen or lymph node cells, sampled before transplant. The TCR sequence derives from a human donor who was the organ donor for an intestinal transplant. The CDR3 region is CAISDVLNTDTQYF. CDR3 bases: TGTGCCATCAGTGATGTACTAAACACAGATACGCAGTATTTT.